This T cell receptor (beta chain) was recovered during a study of graft-versus-host responses after intestinal transplantation. Germline V CDR1 and CDR2: PRHDT, FYEKMQ (reference sequence). This CDR3 contains 16 residues. Trimming took 5 bases from V and 2 from J, leaving 19 bases between them. Points on this clone: Its antigen is not identified.

The assay was immunoSEQ multiplex PCR, and TCRdb's table has in-frame clones only and misses some. The table lists 71,000 or so clones, about nine tenths of them singletons, with about 1.3% in the top ten. The sample in question was unstimulated CD8+ T cells sorted from spleen or lymph node cells, obtained before intestinal transplant. The V and J genes are TRBV13 and TRBJ2-7; tentatively, D is TRBD2 (7 bases). The receptor's source is a human donor who received an intestinal transplant. CDR3 sequence reads: CASSPPGASGPYEQYF. In nucleotides, the CDR3 is TGTGCCAGCAGCCCCCCGGGGGCTAGCGGCCCCTACGAGCAGTACTTC.